The T cell receptor (beta chain) under discussion was sequenced for a study of metastatic and nonmetastatic thyroid tumors. TCRdb re-clonotyped the PCR reads through MiXCR. The sample lists 8,500 to 13,000 clones; 25% to 30% were seen once. Among the patients, none had received any treatment before thyroid surgery. Sequencing was performed on tumor tissue. This clonotype was sampled from a male donor with papillary thyroid cancer or a benign thyroid nodule (not recorded which). Some clones in this sample may be carry-over from other donors' samples.

In nucleotides, the CDR3 is TGTGCCAGCAGTTTCTCCTACGAGCAGTACTTC. It specifies CASSFSYEQYF. V gene TRBV6-2 or TRBV6-3 combines with J gene TRBJ2-7; D ambiguous. Germline-derived CDR1 and CDR2 are MNHEY and SVGEGT. This CDR3 has 11 amino acids. V lost 4 bases and J 0 bases, leaving 1 base between the germline ends.